Listed below are T cell receptor beta chains from one sample, sequenced in a study of human T cells and chemical hapten exposure. TCRdb redid the calling of the RACE reads with MiXCR, one entry per CDR3 protein. The sample has under 100,000 distinct CDR3 sequences; around 8.8% are singletons. This specimen was whole blood, taken in connection with sensitization to the hapten diphenylcyclopropenone (DPC). Receptors originate from a man in his forties with alopecia areata. Some clones in this sample may be carry-over from other donors' samples. The CDR3 runs from the conserved cysteine through the conserved F or W. The D gene is left open where the match is weak. Clone size is not always given. Where it is, it says once, few, many or a class for expanded clones.

J: TRBJ2-3; size: few; D: TRBD1; length: 15; V: TRBV28; DNA: TGTGCCAGCAGTTTCCCGGGACAGAGCACAGATACGCAGTATTTT; CDR3: CASSFPGQSTDTQYF
J: TRBJ2-3; size: .; D: .; length: 11; V: TRBV7-9; DNA: TGTGCCAGCAGCTGGGTTGATACGCAGTATTTT; CDR3: CASSWVDTQYF
J: TRBJ2-7; size: few; D: .; length: 18; V: TRBV7-9; DNA: TGTGCCAGCAGCTTTCCTTTGACGACGAAGATGAGGGACTACGAGCAGTACTTC; CDR3: CASSFPLTTKMRDYEQYF
J: TRBJ1-5; size: .; D: TRBD1; length: 15; V: TRBV18; DNA: TGTGCCAGCTCACTCTCACAGGGGAACAATCAGCCCCAGCATTTT; CDR3: CASSLSQGNNQPQHF
J: TRBJ2-6; size: .; D: .; length: 15; V: TRBV5-1; DNA: TGCGCCAGCAGCTTTGACATAACTGGGGCCAACGTCCTGACTTTC; CDR3: CASSFDITGANVLTF
J: TRBJ1-2; size: many; D: .; length: 13; V: TRBV27; DNA: TGTGCCAGCAGTTACCAAGCTAACTATGGCTACACCTTC; CDR3: CASSYQANYGYTF
J: TRBJ1-2; size: many; D: .; length: 14; V: TRBV7-6; DNA: TGTGCCAGCAGCTTAGCTGTCACCGTGGGGGATCTCACCTTC; CDR3: CASSLAVTVGDLTF
J: TRBJ2-3; size: many; D: .; length: 15; V: TRBV5-1; DNA: TGCGCCAGCAGCTTGGAACAGGGCCGTACAGATACGCAGTATTTT; CDR3: CASSLEQGRTDTQYF
J: TRBJ2-7; size: .; D: TRBD2; length: 14; V: TRBV7-2; DNA: TGTGCCAGCAGCGCGACTAGCGCTTCACACGAGCAGTACTTC; CDR3: CASSATSASHEQYF
J: TRBJ1-1; size: .; D: .; length: 13; V: TRBV7-3; DNA: TGTGCCAGCAGGCGGGACATGAACACTGAAGCTTTCTTT; CDR3: CASRRDMNTEAFF
J: TRBJ2-1; size: many; D: TRBD1; length: 16; V: TRBV10-3; DNA: TGTGCCACGTTGAAAAAAGGACAGGGGGCGACCCATGAGCAGTTCTTC; CDR3: CATLKKGQGATHEQFF
J: TRBJ2-1; size: many; D: .; length: 15; V: TRBV10-3; DNA: TGTGCCATCAGTGAGCCGGTGGGAGTCGGGAATGAGCAGTTCTTC; CDR3: CAISEPVGVGNEQFF
J: TRBJ2-3; size: many; D: TRBD2; length: 13; V: TRBV10-3; DNA: TGTGCCTACGCGGGAGTGAGCACAGATACGCAGTATTTT; CDR3: CAYAGVSTDTQYF
J: TRBJ1-6; size: many; D: TRBD1; length: 15; V: TRBV7-2; DNA: TGTGCCAGCAGCCCCCAGGGGGGGTATAATTCACCCCTCCACTTT; CDR3: CASSPQGGYNSPLHF
J: TRBJ1-5; size: many; D: .; length: 13; V: TRBV20-1; DNA: TGCAGTGCTAGTGAAGGTGTTGATCAGCCCCAGCATTTT; CDR3: CSASEGVDQPQHF
J: TRBJ2-3; size: .; D: TRBD2; length: 16; V: TRBV10-3; DNA: TGTGCCATCAGTGAGTCCCTAGCGGGAGGGCCAGATACGCAGTATTTT; CDR3: CAISESLAGGPDTQYF
J: TRBJ2-3; size: many; D: TRBD2; length: 16; V: TRBV29-1; DNA: TGCAGCGTTGATGGGCAGAGCGGGAGGGCCGTTAATACGCAGTATTTT; CDR3: CSVDGQSGRAVNTQYF
J: TRBJ2-6; size: .; D: TRBD1; length: 22; V: TRBV12-3/TRBV12-4; DNA: TGTGCCAGCAGTTTATACGACAGGGGGCTAACGTTAATAGTTTCTGGGGCCAACGTCCTGACTTTC; CDR3: CASSLYDRGLTLIVSGANVLTF
J: TRBJ1-4; size: .; D: .; length: 12; V: TRBV2; DNA: TGTGCCAGCAGTGAAGCGCCTACGGCTCTGTTTTTT; CDR3: CASSEAPTALFF
J: TRBJ1-2; size: many; D: .; length: 13; V: TRBV7-2; DNA: TGTGCCAGCAGCTTAGAAAATGGGGTTGGCTACACCTTC; CDR3: CASSLENGVGYTF
J: TRBJ1-1; size: many; D: .; length: 11; V: TRBV7-2; DNA: TGTGCCAGCAGCCGGAACACTGAAGCTTTCTTT; CDR3: CASSRNTEAFF
J: TRBJ2-4; size: .; D: .; length: 16; V: TRBV7-9; DNA: TGTGCCAGCAGCTTGGGACGCCTCTTAGCCAAAAACATTCAGTACTTC; CDR3: CASSLGRLLAKNIQYF
J: TRBJ2-1; size: .; D: .; length: 15; V: TRBV15; DNA: TGTGCCACCAGCAGAGAACAACTCGTCTACAATGAGCAGTTCTTC; CDR3: CATSREQLVYNEQFF
J: TRBJ2-3; size: few; D: TRBD2; length: 16; V: TRBV6-5; DNA: TGTGCCAGCAGTTACGGAGCGGGACTTAGCACAGATACGCAGTATTTT; CDR3: CASSYGAGLSTDTQYF
J: TRBJ1-2; size: .; D: .; length: 14; V: TRBV5-6; DNA: TGTGCCAGCAGCCCGACCGCTATAAACTATGGCTACACCTTC; CDR3: CASSPTAINYGYTF
J: TRBJ2-1; size: few; D: .; length: 14; V: TRBV11-3; DNA: TGTGCCAGCAGCTCAGGGGTGTACAGCGATGAGCAGTTCTTC; CDR3: CASSSGVYSDEQFF
J: TRBJ2-5; size: .; D: TRBD2; length: 15; V: TRBV6-2/TRBV6-3; DNA: TGTGCCAGCAGTTACGGGACTACCTTCCAAGAGACCCAGTACTTC; CDR3: CASSYGTTFQETQYF
J: TRBJ2-6; size: few; D: .; length: 16; V: TRBV5-5; DNA: TGTGCCAGCAGCACCGACATACACTCTGGGGCCAACGTCCTGACTTTC; CDR3: CASSTDIHSGANVLTF
J: TRBJ1-2; size: many; D: .; length: 13; V: TRBV20-1; DNA: TGCAGTGCTTCTGGGGACGGGCACTATGGCTACACCTTC; CDR3: CSASGDGHYGYTF
J: TRBJ1-1; size: many; D: TRBD1; length: 13; V: TRBV4-1; DNA: TGCGCCAGCAGCGGACAGGGAGGCACTGAAGCTTTCTTT; CDR3: CASSGQGGTEAFF
J: TRBJ1-6; size: few; D: .; length: 12; V: TRBV4-3; DNA: TGCGCCAGCAGCCAAGATGATTCACCCCTCCACTTT; CDR3: CASSQDDSPLHF
J: TRBJ2-5; size: few; D: TRBD1; length: 15; V: TRBV12-3/TRBV12-4; DNA: TGTGCCAGCAGTCCTCCCGGGACAGCACAAGAGACCCAGTACTTC; CDR3: CASSPPGTAQETQYF
J: TRBJ1-2; size: .; D: .; length: 11; V: TRBV19; DNA: TGTGCCAGTACAGGGTATTATGGCTACACCTTC; CDR3: CASTGYYGYTF
J: TRBJ2-1; size: few; D: TRBD2; length: 21; V: TRBV5-4; DNA: TGTGCCAGCAGCTTGGGAGGGCTGGGACTAGCGGGACAAAGCTCCTACAATGAGCAGTTCTTC; CDR3: CASSLGGLGLAGQSSYNEQFF
J: TRBJ2-7; size: few; D: .; length: 15; V: TRBV28; DNA: TGTGCCAGCAGCCTCGGTTGGTCGGTATCCTACGAGCAGTACTTC; CDR3: CASSLGWSVSYEQYF
J: TRBJ2-5; size: many; D: .; length: 14; V: TRBV6-4; DNA: TGTGCCAGCAGTGACGCCGGGCCTCAAGAGACCCAGTACTTC; CDR3: CASSDAGPQETQYF
J: TRBJ2-7; size: few; D: .; length: 14; V: TRBV25-1; DNA: TGTGCCAGCAGTGAAGTGGGTTCCACCTACGAGCAGTACTTC; CDR3: CASSEVGSTYEQYF
J: TRBJ2-1; size: few; D: .; length: 14; V: TRBV12-3/TRBV12-4; DNA: TGTGCCAGCAGTTTATACGAGGCCTACAATGAGCAGTTCTTC; CDR3: CASSLYEAYNEQFF
J: TRBJ2-2; size: .; D: .; length: 15; V: TRBV6-2/TRBV6-3; DNA: TGTGCCAGCAGCCCTGACGCAGGGGTAGGCGGGGAGCTGTTTTTT; CDR3: CASSPDAGVGGELFF
J: TRBJ2-1; size: many; D: TRBD2; length: 15; V: TRBV4-3; DNA: TGCGCCAGCAGCCAGGAGCGGGACCGTTACAATGAGCAGTTCTTC; CDR3: CASSQERDRYNEQFF
J: TRBJ2-3; size: many; D: TRBD2; length: 15; V: TRBV12-3/TRBV12-4; DNA: TGTGCCAGCAGTTCCCGGCGGGAGAGGACAGATACGCAGTATTTT; CDR3: CASSSRRERTDTQYF
J: TRBJ2-5; size: .; D: .; length: 15; V: TRBV5-1; DNA: TGCGCCAGCAGCTTGGGCAGGAGTCGACAAGAGACCCAGTACTTC; CDR3: CASSLGRSRQETQYF
J: TRBJ2-3; size: few; D: TRBD2; length: 16; V: TRBV11-2; DNA: TGTGCCAGCAGCTTAGTAGGACTAGCGGGATCAGATACGCAGTATTTT; CDR3: CASSLVGLAGSDTQYF
J: TRBJ1-4; size: .; D: .; length: 14; V: TRBV21-1; DNA: TGTGCCAGCAGCAATGGGGGCACTAATGAAAAACTGTTTTTT; CDR3: CASSNGGTNEKLFF
J: TRBJ1-5; size: many; D: TRBD1; length: 15; V: TRBV9; DNA: TGTGCCAGCAGCGTTGAGACAGGGGAGAATCAGCCCCAGCATTTT; CDR3: CASSVETGENQPQHF
J: TRBJ2-3; size: many; D: TRBD2; length: 18; V: TRBV18; DNA: TGTGCCAGCTCCCCCACCTTCATAGCGGGAGTTGGAACAGATACGCAGTATTTT; CDR3: CASSPTFIAGVGTDTQYF
J: TRBJ2-3; size: medium-sized; D: .; length: 14; V: TRBV6-5; DNA: TGTGCCAGCAGTTCTCCGGTTAGCACAGATACGCAGTATTTT; CDR3: CASSSPVSTDTQYF
J: TRBJ1-6; size: many; D: .; length: 16; V: TRBV7-3; DNA: TGTGCCAGCAGCTTATTCCCGGCCTCCTATAATTCACCCCTCCACTTT; CDR3: CASSLFPASYNSPLHF
J: TRBJ2-1; size: few; D: .; length: 11; V: TRBV10-3; DNA: TGTGCCATCAGTGAAGGTAGCGAGAAGTTCTTC; CDR3: CAISEGSEKFF
J: TRBJ1-5; size: few; D: .; length: 14; V: TRBV6-2/TRBV6-3; DNA: TGTGCCAGCAGTTACGCCGGAGGGAATCAGCCCCAGCATTTT; CDR3: CASSYAGGNQPQHF
J: TRBJ2-3; size: many; D: .; length: 15; V: TRBV7-9; DNA: TGTGCCAGCAGCTTGGTTATTAGCGGAACAGATACGCAGTATTTT; CDR3: CASSLVISGTDTQYF
J: TRBJ2-2; size: few; D: .; length: 17; V: TRBV14; DNA: TGTGCCAGCAGCCAAGAATGGTGGAGTTCTAACACCGGGGAGCTGTTTTTT; CDR3: CASSQEWWSSNTGELFF
J: TRBJ1-5; size: .; D: .; length: 16; V: TRBV6-1; DNA: TGTGCCAGCAGTGAGGGGCAGGGGAGCGTCAATCAGCCCCAGCATTTT; CDR3: CASSEGQGSVNQPQHF
J: TRBJ1-2; size: many; D: .; length: 12; V: TRBV7-9; DNA: TGTGCCAGCAGCTTGACGAACTATGGCTACACCTTC; CDR3: CASSLTNYGYTF
J: TRBJ2-3; size: few; D: TRBD2; length: 12; V: TRBV5-1; DNA: TGCGCCAGTCAGCGGGACACAGATACGCAGTATTTT; CDR3: CASQRDTDTQYF
J: TRBJ1-1; size: many; D: .; length: 14; V: TRBV7-2; DNA: TGTGCCAGCAGCTTAGTGACTTTGAACACTGAAGCTTTCTTT; CDR3: CASSLVTLNTEAFF
J: TRBJ2-7; size: .; D: .; length: 14; V: TRBV11-1; DNA: TGTGCCAGCAGTACGGACTCGTCCGTCCGCGAGCAGTACTTC; CDR3: CASSTDSSVREQYF
J: TRBJ2-3; size: few; D: .; length: 15; V: TRBV19; DNA: TGTGCCAGTGCCGGCTGGGCGGGGAACACAGATACGCAGTATTTT; CDR3: CASAGWAGNTDTQYF